Below, 21 T cell receptor beta chains from the same sample are listed, as sequenced in a study of technical replicates of blood from a few donors. The table came from immunoSEQ multiplex PCR; TCRdb's copy has only in-frame clones and leaves some out. The data show roughly 93,000 clones, approximately 95% seen once. Sequenced input: T cells isolated from PBMCs. The receptors were gathered from a human donor in good health.

V gene TRBV4-1 combines with J gene TRBJ2-4, with 8 nucleotides matching TRBD1. The CDR3 is made up of 15 amino acids. Germline V gives CDR1 MGHRA, CDR2 YSYEKL. Trimming took 4 bases from V and 4 from J; bases not matched to a gene: 6. The CDR3 is CASSPGQGTKNIQYF. The CDR3 DNA reads TGCGCCAGCAGCCCTGGACAGGGTACAAAAAACATTCAGTACTTC.

V gene TRBV7-2 combines with J gene TRBJ2-1; 7 bases align to TRBD2. The CDR3 loop spans 13 amino acids. The V gene end was trimmed by 5 bases and the J gene end by 5 bases; junction bases not matched to a gene: 3. Germline V gene data show CDR1 as SGHTA and CDR2 as FQGNSA. The CDR3: CASSPSGNNEQFF. Written as DNA, the CDR3 is TGTGCCAGCAGCCCTAGCGGAAACAATGAGCAGTTCTTC.

This rearrangement joins TRBV28 to TRBJ2-1, with 9 nucleotides matching TRBD2. Germline V gene lookup returns CDR1 MDHEN and CDR2 SYDVKM. V lost 6 bases and J lost 6; bases outside the gene matches: 12. The CDR3 consists of 16 residues. The CDR3 coding sequence is TGTGCCAGCAGCAGAGGTAGCGGGAGATTTTTCAATGAGCAGTTCTTC. Amino acid sequence: CASSRGSGRFFNEQFF.

The chain carries TRBV15 and TRBJ2-5, with D tentatively TRBD1 (6 bases). CDR3 length: 14 amino acids. The germline V and J ends were trimmed by 0 bases and 1 base, with 6 bases remaining between them. The germline gives CDR1 LNHNV, CDR2 YYDKDF (reference sequence). As DNA, the CDR3 is TGTGCCACCAGCAGAGACAGGGGCCAAGAGACCCAGTACTTC. This sequence encodes CATSRDRGQETQYF.

This chain uses TRBV7-9 with TRBJ1-2; 8 bases align to TRBD1. The CDR3 spans 15 residues. V lost 4 bases, J lost 5 bases, and 9 bases stayed unmatched. Germline CDR1 is SEHNR and CDR2 is FQNEAQ (reference sequence). CDR3 DNA: TGTGCCAGCAGCTCGCTCGAGACAGGGGTATATGGCTACACCTTC. Its translation: CASSSLETGVYGYTF.

The chain is built from TRBV7-9 and TRBJ1-5, with a weak D call TRBD1 (5 bases). Germline-derived CDR1 and CDR2 are SEHNR and FQNEAQ (reference sequence). Trimming cost V 5 bases and J 6 bases, with 14 bases left between them. The CDR3 extends over 14 amino acids. CDR3 in DNA: TGTGCCAGCAGCGTCGACGGGGGGAGTCAGCCCCAGCATTTT. Protein sequence: CASSVDGGSQPQHF.

The genes are TRBV19 and TRBJ2-3; D ambiguous. This CDR3 spans 11 amino acids. Per germline, CDR1 LNHDA and CDR2 SQIVND (reference sequence). Trimming shortened V by 7 bases and J by 3 bases, and 5 bases separated the two germline ends. This chain's CDR3 is CASTSTDTQYF. For the CDR3, the DNA is TGTGCCAGTACTAGTACAGATACGCAGTATTTT.

CDR3 sequence reads: CASSSYDGYTF. In DNA form, the CDR3 reads TGTGCCAGCAGCTCCTATGATGGCTACACCTTC. This rearrangement joins TRBV28 to TRBJ1-2, with D uncertain. Germline V gene data show CDR1 as MDHEN and CDR2 as SYDVKM. The CDR3 loop spans 11 amino acids. V lost 6 bases, J lost 6 bases, and 8 bases lay in between.

V and J are TRBV2 and TRBJ1-1; 7 bases line up with TRBD1. V gave up 5 bases and J gave up 1 base; unmatched junction bases: 1. This CDR3 is built from 13 residues. CDR1 is SNHLY and CDR2 is FYNNEI in the germline V gene. The CDR3 region has the DNA TGTGCCAGCAGTTACAGGGGGAACACTGAAGCTTTCTTT. Translated: CASSYRGNTEAFF.

The rearrangement uses TRBV7-3 and TRBJ2-5; TRBD1 matches at 10 bases. Germline loops: CDR1 SGHTA, CDR2 FQGTGA. This CDR3 is 17 amino acids long. With 2 bases clipped from V and 4 bases from J, the junction kept 10 bases outside the gene matches. The chain's CDR3 is CASSLVAGTGVGETQYF. In DNA form, the CDR3 reads TGTGCCAGCAGCTTAGTTGCGGGGACAGGGGTGGGAGAGACCCAGTACTTC.

For this clone: At one end the junction does not follow the germline gene, possibly because of a read error. The chain uses TRBV6-5 and TRBJ2-7; possible D gene TRBD1, 6 bases. Germline CDR1 is MNHEY and CDR2 is SVGAGI. The CDR3 consists of 11 residues. The CDR3 coding sequence is TGTGCCAGCAGTTACGGGGACACCTTGCACTTC. Translated: CASSYGDTLHF.

Points on this clone: One junction end disagrees with the germline gene, perhaps due to a read error. This chain joins TRBV5-4 and TRBJ2-7, with a possible D match to TRBD2 (6 bases). The CDR3 loop spans 15 amino acids. CDR1 SGHNT and CDR2 YYREEE come from the germline V gene (reference sequence). The CDR3 is CASSSGKGLTKGGAF. The CDR3 coding sequence is TGTGCCAGCAGCTCGGGAAAAGGACTAACAAAGGGCGGGGCCTTC.

The chain combines TRBV7-6 with TRBJ2-7; 7 bases map to TRBD2. Germline V gene data show CDR1 as SGHVS and CDR2 as FNYEAQ. This CDR3 region has 18 residues. V lost 2 bases to trimming and J lost 2 bases; unmatched junction nucleotides: 15. CDR3 in amino acids: CASSLFPLADERTYEQYF. CDR3 coding DNA: TGTGCCAGCAGCTTATTCCCCCTAGCGGACGAAAGGACCTACGAGCAGTACTTC.

The chain has TRBV19 and TRBJ2-5; TRBD2 matches at 7 bases. Per germline, CDR1 LNHDA and CDR2 SQIVND (reference sequence). Unmatched junction bases numbered 1, after V lost 1 base and J lost 2 bases. CDR3 length: 14 amino acids. In DNA, the CDR3 is TGTGCCAGTAGTATAGGGCGGGAGCAAGAGACCCAGTACTTC. Its protein is CASSIGREQETQYF. Full variable domain (missing parts from reference TRBV19 and TRBJ2-5): DGGITQSPKYLFRKEGQNVTLSCEQNLNHDAMYWYRQDPGQGLRLIYYSQIVNDFQKGDIAEGYSVSREKKESFPLTVTSAQKNPTAFYLCASSIGREQETQYFGPGTRLLVL.

J is TRBJ1-1 and V is TRBV28; 7 bases agree with TRBD1. Germline assignment: CDR1 MDHEN and CDR2 SYDVKM. Trimming cost V 7 bases and J 4 bases; bases outside gene matches: 12. The CDR3 is made up of 15 amino acids. CDR3 sequence reads: CASTAQTGEVTEAFF. Here the CDR3 DNA reads TGTGCCAGCACCGCTCAAACAGGGGAAGTCACTGAAGCTTTCTTT.

The chain has TRBV11-2 and TRBJ1-1; 9 bases match TRBD1. V lost 2 bases and J lost 1; bases outside the gene matches: 5. CDR3 length equals 16 residues. In germline, CDR1 is SGHAT, CDR2 FQNNGV. CDR3 amino acids: CASSLITGGKNTEAFF. CDR3 DNA: TGTGCCAGCAGCTTAATTACAGGGGGCAAGAACACTGAAGCTTTCTTT. Full variable domain (missing parts from reference TRBV11-2 and TRBJ1-1): EAGVAQSPRYKIIEKRQSVAFWCNPISGHATLYWYQQILGQGPKLLIQFQNNGVVDDSQLPKDRFSAERLKGVDSTLKIQPAKLEDSAVYLCASSLITGGKNTEAFFGQGTRLTVV.

The rearrangement uses TRBV29-1 and TRBJ2-1; D is possibly TRBD1 (5 bases). V gave up 6 bases and J gave up 5 bases, with 11 bases separating them. CDR1 SQVTM and CDR2 ANQGSEA come from the germline V gene. The CDR3 is made up of 12 amino acids. CDR3 in DNA: TGCAGCGTGGACGACAGAAACAATGAGCAGTTCTTC. This translates into CSVDDRNNEQFF.

This clone turned up a few times. This rearrangement joins TRBV9 to TRBJ1-1; the match to TRBD1 covers 9 bases. Trimming took 2 bases from V and 2 from J; bases not matched to a gene: 4. The CDR3 has 15 residues. The germline V gene has CDR1 SGDLS and CDR2 YYNGEE. This CDR3 reads CASSVTGGLNTEAFF. CDR3 nucleotide sequence: TGTGCCAGCAGCGTCACAGGGGGCCTCAACACTGAAGCTTTCTTT.

J is TRBJ2-7 and V is TRBV14; D remains ambiguous. This CDR3 region has 13 residues. Trimming left V 4 bases short and J 3 bases short, with 10 bases between. CDR1 is SGHDN and CDR2 is FVKESK in the germline V gene. The CDR3 nucleotides read TGTGCCAGCAGCCTCATGACACACTACGAGCAGTACTTC. Its protein is CASSLMTHYEQYF. Supplemented by reference TRBV14 and TRBJ2-7, the full variable domain reads EAGVTQFPSHSVIEKGQTVTLRCDPISGHDNLYWYRRVMGKEIKFLLHFVKESKQDESGMPNNRFLAERTGGTYSTLKVQPAELEDSGVYFCASSLMTHYEQYFGPGTRLTVT.

The gene calls are TRBV4-1 and TRBJ1-2; tentative D call: TRBD1 (6 bases). Germline V gene data show CDR1 as MGHRA and CDR2 as YSYEKL. Trimming left V 5 bases short and J 4 bases short, with 26 bases between. This CDR3 has 18 amino acids. The CDR3 is CASSGRGIGTLFFYGYTF. CDR3 DNA sequence: TGCGCCAGCAGCGGGAGGGGGATTGGGACCCTCTTCTTCTATGGCTACACCTTC.

V and J are TRBV10-3 and TRBJ1-5, with 9 nucleotides matching TRBD1. J lost 6 bases, V lost 3 bases, and 6 bases had no gene match. The germline V gene has CDR1 ENHRY and CDR2 SYGVKD. This CDR3 has 15 amino acids. The chain's CDR3 is CAISDPGQGSQPQHF. DNA for the CDR3: TGTGCCATCAGTGACCCTGGACAGGGGAGTCAGCCCCAGCATTTT.